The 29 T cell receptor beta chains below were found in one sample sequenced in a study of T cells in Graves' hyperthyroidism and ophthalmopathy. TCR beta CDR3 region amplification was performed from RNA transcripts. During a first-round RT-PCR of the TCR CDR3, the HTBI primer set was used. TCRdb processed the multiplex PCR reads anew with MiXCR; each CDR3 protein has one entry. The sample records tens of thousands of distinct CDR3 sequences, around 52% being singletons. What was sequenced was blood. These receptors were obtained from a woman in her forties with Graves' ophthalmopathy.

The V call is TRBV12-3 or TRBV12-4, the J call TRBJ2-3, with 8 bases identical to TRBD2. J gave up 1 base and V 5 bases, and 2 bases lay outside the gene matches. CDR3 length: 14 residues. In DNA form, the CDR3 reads TGTGCCAGCAGTCGGACTAGCCGCACAGATACGCAGTATTTT. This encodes CASSRTSRTDTQYF.

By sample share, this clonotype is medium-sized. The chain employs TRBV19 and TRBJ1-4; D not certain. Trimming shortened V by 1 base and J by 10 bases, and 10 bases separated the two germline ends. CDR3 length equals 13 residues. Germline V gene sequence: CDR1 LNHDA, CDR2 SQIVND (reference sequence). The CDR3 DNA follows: TGTGCCAGTAGTATAGGCCAAGTCGGAAAACTGTTTTTT. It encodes CASSIGQVGKLFF.

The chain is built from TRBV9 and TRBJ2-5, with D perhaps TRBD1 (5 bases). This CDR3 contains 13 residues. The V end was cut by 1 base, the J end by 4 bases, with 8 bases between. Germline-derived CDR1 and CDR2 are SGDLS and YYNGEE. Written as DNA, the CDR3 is TGTGCCAGCAGCGTAATGGGGCGAGAGACCCAGTACTTC. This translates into CASSVMGRETQYF.

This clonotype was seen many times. For the CDR3, the DNA is TGTGCCAGCAGTTACGGCGGGACAGTTGCCTACGAGCAGTACTTC. Its translation is CASSYGGTVAYEQYF. The chain has TRBV6-2 or TRBV6-3 and TRBJ2-7; weak D call: TRBD1 (7 bases). The CDR3 sequence is 15 residues long. V shed 2 bases and J shed 2 bases, with 13 bases lying between them. Looked up from germline, CDR1 is MNHEY and CDR2 is SVGEGT.

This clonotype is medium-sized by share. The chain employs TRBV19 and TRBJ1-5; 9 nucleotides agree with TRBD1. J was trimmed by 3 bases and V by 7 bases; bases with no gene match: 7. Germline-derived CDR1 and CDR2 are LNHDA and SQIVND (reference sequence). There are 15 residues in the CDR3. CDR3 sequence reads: CASTTGTGTNQPQHF. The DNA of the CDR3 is TGTGCCAGTACCACCGGGACAGGGACCAATCAGCCCCAGCATTTT. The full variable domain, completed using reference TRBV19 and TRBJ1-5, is DGGITQSPKYLFRKEGQNVTLSCEQNLNHDAMYWYRQDPGQGLRLIYYSQIVNDFQKGDIAEGYSVSREKKESFPLTVTSAQKNPTAFYLCASTTGTGTNQPQHFGDGTRLSIL.

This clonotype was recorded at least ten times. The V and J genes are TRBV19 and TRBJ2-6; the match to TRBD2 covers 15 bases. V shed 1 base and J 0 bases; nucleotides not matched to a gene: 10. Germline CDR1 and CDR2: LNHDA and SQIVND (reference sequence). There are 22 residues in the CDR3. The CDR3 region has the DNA TGTGCCAGTAGTATAGGTGCCGGGGGACTAGCGGGGGGTTACTCTGGGGCCAACGTCCTGACTTTC. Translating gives CASSIGAGGLAGGYSGANVLTF.

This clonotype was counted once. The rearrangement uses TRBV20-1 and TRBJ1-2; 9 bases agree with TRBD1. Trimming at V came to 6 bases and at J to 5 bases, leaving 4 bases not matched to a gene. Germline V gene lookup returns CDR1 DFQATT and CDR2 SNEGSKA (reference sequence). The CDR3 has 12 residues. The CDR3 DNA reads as TGCAGTGCAATCGGGACAGGGTATGGCTACACCTTC. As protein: CSAIGTGYGYTF.

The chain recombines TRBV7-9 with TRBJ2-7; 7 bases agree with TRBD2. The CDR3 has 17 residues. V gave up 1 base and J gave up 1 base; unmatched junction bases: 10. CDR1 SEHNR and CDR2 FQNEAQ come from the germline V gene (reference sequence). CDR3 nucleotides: TGTGCCAGCAGCTTAGGGTTTGGCGGGGGAGAGTCCTACGAGCAGTACTTC. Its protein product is CASSLGFGGGESYEQYF.

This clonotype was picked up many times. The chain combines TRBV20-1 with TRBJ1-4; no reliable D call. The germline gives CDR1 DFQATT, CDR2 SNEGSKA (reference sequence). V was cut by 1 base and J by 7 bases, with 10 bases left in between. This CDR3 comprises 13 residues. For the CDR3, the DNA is TGCAGTGCTAGAGTTACTAGTAGTGAAAAACTGTTTTTT. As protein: CSARVTSSEKLFF.

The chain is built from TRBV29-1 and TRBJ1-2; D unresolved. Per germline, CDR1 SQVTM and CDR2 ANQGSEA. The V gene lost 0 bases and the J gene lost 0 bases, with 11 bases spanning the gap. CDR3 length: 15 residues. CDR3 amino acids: CSVEDRAEANYGYTF. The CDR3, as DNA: TGCAGCGTTGAAGATCGGGCGGAAGCTAACTATGGCTACACCTTC.

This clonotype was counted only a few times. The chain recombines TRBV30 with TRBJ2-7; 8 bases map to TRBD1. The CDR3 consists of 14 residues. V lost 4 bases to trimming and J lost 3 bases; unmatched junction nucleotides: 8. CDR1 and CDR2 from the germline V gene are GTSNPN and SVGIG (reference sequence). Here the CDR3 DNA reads TGTGCCTGGATGCCGGGACAGGAGAACTACGAGCAGTACTTC. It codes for CAWMPGQENYEQYF.

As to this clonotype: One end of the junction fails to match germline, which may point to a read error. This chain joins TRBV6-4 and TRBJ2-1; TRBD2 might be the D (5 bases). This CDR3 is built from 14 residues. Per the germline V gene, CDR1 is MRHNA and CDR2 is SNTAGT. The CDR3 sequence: CASSEGRDYNEQVF. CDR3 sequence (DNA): TGTGCCAGCAGTGAAGGACGAGACTACAATGAGCAGGTCTTC.

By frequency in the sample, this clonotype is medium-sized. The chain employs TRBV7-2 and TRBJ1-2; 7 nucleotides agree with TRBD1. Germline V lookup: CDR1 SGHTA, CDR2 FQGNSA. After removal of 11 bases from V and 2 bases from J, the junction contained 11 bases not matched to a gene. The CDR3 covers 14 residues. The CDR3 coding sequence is TGTGCCCGACAAAGGGAGGGGGCGAACTATGGCTACACCTTC. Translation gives CARQREGANYGYTF.

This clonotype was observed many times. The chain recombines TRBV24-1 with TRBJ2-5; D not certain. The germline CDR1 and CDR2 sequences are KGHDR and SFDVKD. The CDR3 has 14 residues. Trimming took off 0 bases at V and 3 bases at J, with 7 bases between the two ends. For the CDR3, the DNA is TGTGCCACCAGTGATTTGGAAGTCGAAGAGACCCAGTACTTC. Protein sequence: CATSDLEVEETQYF.

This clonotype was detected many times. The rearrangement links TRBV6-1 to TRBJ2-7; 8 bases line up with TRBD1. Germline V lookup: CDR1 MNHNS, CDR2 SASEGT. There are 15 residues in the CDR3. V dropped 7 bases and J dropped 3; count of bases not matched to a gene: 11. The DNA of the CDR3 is TGTGCCAGCACTCTACCAAGGACAGGGTTCTACGAGCAGTACTTC. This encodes CASTLPRTGFYEQYF.

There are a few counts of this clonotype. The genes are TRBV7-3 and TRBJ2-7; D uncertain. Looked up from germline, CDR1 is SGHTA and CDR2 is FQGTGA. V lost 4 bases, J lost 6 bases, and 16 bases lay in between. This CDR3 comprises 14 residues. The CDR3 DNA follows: TGTGCCAGCAGCTCTCTCCTGAACATGGGCGAGCAGTACTTC. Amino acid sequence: CASSSLLNMGEQYF.

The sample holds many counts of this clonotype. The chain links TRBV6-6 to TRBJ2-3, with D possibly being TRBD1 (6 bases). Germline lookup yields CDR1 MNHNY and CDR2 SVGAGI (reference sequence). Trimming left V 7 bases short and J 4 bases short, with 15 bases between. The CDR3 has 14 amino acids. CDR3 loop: CASTSAQGSDTQYF. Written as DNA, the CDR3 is TGTGCCAGCACGTCCGCACAGGGTTCAGATACGCAGTATTTT.

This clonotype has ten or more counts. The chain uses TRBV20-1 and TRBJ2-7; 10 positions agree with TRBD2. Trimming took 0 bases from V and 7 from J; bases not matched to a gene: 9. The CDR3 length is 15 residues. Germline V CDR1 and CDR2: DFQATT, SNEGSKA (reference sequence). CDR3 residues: CSARDLAGEAREQYF. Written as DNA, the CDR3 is TGCAGTGCTAGAGACCTAGCGGGAGAAGCAAGGGAGCAGTACTTC.

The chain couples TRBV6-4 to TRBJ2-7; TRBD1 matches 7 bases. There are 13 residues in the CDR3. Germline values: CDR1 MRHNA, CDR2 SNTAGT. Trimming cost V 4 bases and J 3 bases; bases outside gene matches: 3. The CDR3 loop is CASSATGDYEQYF. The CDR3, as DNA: TGTGCCAGCAGTGCCACAGGGGACTACGAGCAGTACTTC.

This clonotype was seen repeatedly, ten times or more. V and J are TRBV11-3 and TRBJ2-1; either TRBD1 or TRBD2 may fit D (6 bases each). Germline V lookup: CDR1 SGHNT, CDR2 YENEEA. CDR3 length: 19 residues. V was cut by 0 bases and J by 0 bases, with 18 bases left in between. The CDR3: CASSLEDWGAGPSYNEQFF. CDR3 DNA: TGTGCCAGCAGCTTAGAGGACTGGGGGGCGGGACCCTCCTACAATGAGCAGTTCTTC. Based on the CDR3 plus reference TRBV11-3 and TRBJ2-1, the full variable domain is EAGVVQSPRYKIIEKKQPVAFWCNPISGHNTLYWYLQNLGQGPELLIRYENEEAVDDSQLPKDRFSAERLKGVDSTLKIQPAELGDSAVYLCASSLEDWGAGPSYNEQFFGPGTRLTVL.

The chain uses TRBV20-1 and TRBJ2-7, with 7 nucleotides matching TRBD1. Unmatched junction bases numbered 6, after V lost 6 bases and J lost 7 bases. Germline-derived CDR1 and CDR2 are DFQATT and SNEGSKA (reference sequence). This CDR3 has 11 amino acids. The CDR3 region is CSAQQGWEQYF. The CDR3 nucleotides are TGCAGTGCCCAACAGGGGTGGGAGCAGTACTTC.

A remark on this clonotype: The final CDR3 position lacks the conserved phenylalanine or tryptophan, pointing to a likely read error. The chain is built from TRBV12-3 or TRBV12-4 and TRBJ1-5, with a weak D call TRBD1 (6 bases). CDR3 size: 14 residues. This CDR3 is CGSSLGGGNQPQHC. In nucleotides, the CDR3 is TGTGGCAGCAGTTTAGGGGGTGGCAATCAGCCCCAGCATTGT.

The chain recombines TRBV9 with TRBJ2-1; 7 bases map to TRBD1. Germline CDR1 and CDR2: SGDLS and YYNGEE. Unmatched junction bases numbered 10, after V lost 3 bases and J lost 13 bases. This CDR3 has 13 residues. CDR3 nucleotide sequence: TGTGCCAGCAGCGAAGAGGGACAGAAGCAACAGTTCTTC. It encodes CASSEEGQKQQFF.

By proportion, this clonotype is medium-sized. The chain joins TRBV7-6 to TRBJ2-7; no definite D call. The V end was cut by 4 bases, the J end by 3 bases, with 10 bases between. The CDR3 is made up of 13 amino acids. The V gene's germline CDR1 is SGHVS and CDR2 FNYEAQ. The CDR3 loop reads CASSSGQIYEQYF. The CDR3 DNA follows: TGTGCCAGCAGCTCGGGCCAAATCTACGAGCAGTACTTC.

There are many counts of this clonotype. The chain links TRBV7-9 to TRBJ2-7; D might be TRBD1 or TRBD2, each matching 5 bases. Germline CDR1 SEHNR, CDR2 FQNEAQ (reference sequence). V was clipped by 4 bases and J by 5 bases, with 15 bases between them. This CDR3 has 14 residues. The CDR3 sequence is CASSSPGPWHEQYF. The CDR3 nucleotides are TGTGCCAGCAGCTCTCCGGGACCTTGGCACGAGCAGTACTTC. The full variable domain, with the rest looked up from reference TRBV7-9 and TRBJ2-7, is DTGVSQNPRHKITKRGQNVTFRCDPISEHNRLYWYRQTLGQGPEFLTYFQNEAQLEKSRLLSDRFSAERPKGSFSTLEIQRTEQGDSAMYLCASSSPGPWHEQYFGPGTRLTVT.

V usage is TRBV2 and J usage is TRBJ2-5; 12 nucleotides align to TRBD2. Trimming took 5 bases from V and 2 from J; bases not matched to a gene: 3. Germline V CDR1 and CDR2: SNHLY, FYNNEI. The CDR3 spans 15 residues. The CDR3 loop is CASSLLAGGQETQYF. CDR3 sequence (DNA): TGTGCCAGCAGTCTCCTAGCGGGGGGGCAAGAGACCCAGTACTTC.

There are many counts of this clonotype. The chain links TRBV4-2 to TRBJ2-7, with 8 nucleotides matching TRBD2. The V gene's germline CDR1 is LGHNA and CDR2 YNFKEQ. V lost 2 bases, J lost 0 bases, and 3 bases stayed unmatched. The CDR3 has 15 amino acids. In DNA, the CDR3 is TGTGCCAGCAGCCAACATAGCGGGGCCTCCTACGAGCAGTACTTC. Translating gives CASSQHSGASYEQYF.

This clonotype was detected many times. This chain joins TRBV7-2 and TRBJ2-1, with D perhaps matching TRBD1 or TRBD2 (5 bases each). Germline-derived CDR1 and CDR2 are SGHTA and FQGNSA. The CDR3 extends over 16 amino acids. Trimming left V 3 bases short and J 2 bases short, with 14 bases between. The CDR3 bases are TGTGCCAGCAGCTTCACTTTGGGACGGACCTACAATGAGCAGTTCTTC. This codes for CASSFTLGRTYNEQFF.

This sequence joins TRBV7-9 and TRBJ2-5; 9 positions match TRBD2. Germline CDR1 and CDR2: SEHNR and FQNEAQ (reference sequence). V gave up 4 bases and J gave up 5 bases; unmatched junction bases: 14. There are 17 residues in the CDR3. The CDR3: CASSSRGAGGLRETQYF. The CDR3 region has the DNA TGTGCCAGCAGCTCCCGAGGAGCGGGGGGACTCAGGGAGACCCAGTACTTC.